This is a list of T cell receptor beta chains from one sample in a study of T cell responses to AZD1222 COVID-19 vaccine. Measured with immunoSEQ multiplex PCR; TCRdb has only the in-frame clones, and not every one. This table holds roughly 150,000 clones, roughly nine tenths found once. Material: peripheral blood, obtained 28 days after the second AZD1222 dose. The receptors shown here come from an adult who received the AZD1222 COVID-19 vaccine. Both conserved end residues are part of each CDR3. Each record gives: clone size, J gene, D gene, V gene, CDR3 DNA, CDR3 protein. A D gene is named only where the DNA matches it firmly. Expanded clones get a size class; other rows say once, few or many, or leave the size out.

abundance: -; j_gene: TRBJ2-7; d_gene: -; v_gene: TRBV19; CDR3nt: TGTGCCAGTAGTATCGCAGGGACCTACGAGCAGTACTTC; CDR3aa: CASSIAGTYEQYF
abundance: -; j_gene: TRBJ1-6; d_gene: -; v_gene: TRBV14; CDR3nt: TGTGCCAGCAGCCCCAGTATGGTAGGCTCACCCCTCCACTTT; CDR3aa: CASSPSMVGSPLHF
abundance: -; j_gene: TRBJ2-1; d_gene: -; v_gene: TRBV18; CDR3nt: TGTGCCAGCTCACCATTAAATGAGCAGTTCTTC; CDR3aa: CASSPLNEQFF
abundance: -; j_gene: TRBJ1-3; d_gene: -; v_gene: TRBV10-3; CDR3nt: TGTGCCATCCGGGACACCTCTGGAAACACCATATATTTT; CDR3aa: CAIRDTSGNTIYF
abundance: -; j_gene: TRBJ1-6; d_gene: -; v_gene: TRBV4-3; CDR3nt: TGCGCCAGCAGCCAAGAGGGTGAAGTTTATAATTCACCCCTCCACTTT; CDR3aa: CASSQEGEVYNSPLHF
abundance: -; j_gene: TRBJ1-6; d_gene: -; v_gene: TRBV2; CDR3nt: TGTGCCAGCAGTGAAGAGAGGGCAGGGATTAATTCACCCCTCCACTTT; CDR3aa: CASSEERAGINSPLHF
abundance: -; j_gene: TRBJ2-5; d_gene: -; v_gene: TRBV27; CDR3nt: TGTGCCAGCAGTTTATATTTCCCCGAGGGGACCCAGTACTTC; CDR3aa: CASSLYFPEGTQYF
abundance: -; j_gene: TRBJ2-6; d_gene: -; v_gene: TRBV20-1; CDR3nt: TGCAGTGCTAGTATTATCTCTGGGGCCAACGTCCTGACTTTC; CDR3aa: CSASIISGANVLTF
abundance: -; j_gene: TRBJ1-5; d_gene: -; v_gene: TRBV16; CDR3nt: TGTGCCAGCAGCCAATCACGGGTTGGCGCCAGTCAGCCCCAGCATTTT; CDR3aa: CASSQSRVGASQPQHF
abundance: -; j_gene: TRBJ1-5; d_gene: TRBD1; v_gene: TRBV19; CDR3nt: TGTGCCAGGTGGGAGACAGGGAGGGTCGGTCAGCCCCAGCATTTT; CDR3aa: CARWETGRVGQPQHF
abundance: -; j_gene: TRBJ2-5; d_gene: -; v_gene: TRBV28; CDR3nt: TGTGCCAGCAGTTTATCGGAGGTGACGGAGACCCAGTACTTC; CDR3aa: CASSLSEVTETQYF
abundance: -; j_gene: TRBJ2-1; d_gene: TRBD1; v_gene: TRBV7-9; CDR3nt: TGTGCCAGCAGCTGGGGGACAGGTAGTCTCGACAATGAGCAGTTCTTC; CDR3aa: CASSWGTGSLDNEQFF
abundance: -; j_gene: TRBJ2-3; d_gene: TRBD2; v_gene: TRBV24-1; CDR3nt: TGTGCCACCAGTGATTTATTCGGGGGGGATCGGACAGATACGCAGTATTTT; CDR3aa: CATSDLFGGDRTDTQYF
abundance: -; j_gene: TRBJ2-5; d_gene: TRBD1; v_gene: TRBV4-3; CDR3nt: TGCGCCAGCAGCCAAGATCCGACAGGGTTTTCGTGGAAGACCCAGTACTTC; CDR3aa: CASSQDPTGFSWKTQYF
abundance: -; j_gene: TRBJ2-7; d_gene: TRBD1; v_gene: TRBV12-3/TRBV12-4; CDR3nt: TGTGCCAGCAGTCCTCAAACAGGGGGCGAGCAGTACTTC; CDR3aa: CASSPQTGGEQYF
abundance: -; j_gene: TRBJ2-1; d_gene: -; v_gene: TRBV5-1; CDR3nt: TGCGCCAGCAGCTTGGACAGGGCAGCCTACAATGAGCAGTTCTTC; CDR3aa: CASSLDRAAYNEQFF
abundance: -; j_gene: TRBJ2-1; d_gene: -; v_gene: TRBV20-1; CDR3nt: TGCAGTGCTAGTAAAGGGGGGATAAACAATGAGCAGTTCTTC; CDR3aa: CSASKGGINNEQFF
abundance: -; j_gene: TRBJ1-5; d_gene: -; v_gene: TRBV5-1; CDR3nt: TGCGCCAGCAGCCCCGGGGATAGCAATCAGCCCCAGCATTTT; CDR3aa: CASSPGDSNQPQHF
abundance: once; j_gene: TRBJ2-5; d_gene: TRBD2; v_gene: TRBV13; CDR3nt: TGTGCCAGCAGCTGGACCGGATCGGGGACTAGCGGGAGGATTCGTGAGACCCAGTACTTC; CDR3aa: CASSWTGSGTSGRIRETQYF
abundance: -; j_gene: TRBJ2-7; d_gene: -; v_gene: TRBV7-2; CDR3nt: TGTGCCAGCAGCTTAGCGGCAGGGCTCTTGGACTTC; CDR3aa: CASSLAAGLLDF
abundance: -; j_gene: TRBJ1-3; d_gene: -; v_gene: TRBV18; CDR3nt: TGTGCCAGCTCACCACCGAGGGGGGAAACCTCCTCTGGAAACACCATATATTTT; CDR3aa: CASSPPRGETSSGNTIYF
abundance: -; j_gene: TRBJ2-3; d_gene: TRBD1; v_gene: TRBV14; CDR3nt: TGTGCCAGCAGCCGAACCGGGACAGGGTGGGATACGCAGTATTTT; CDR3aa: CASSRTGTGWDTQYF
abundance: -; j_gene: TRBJ1-2; d_gene: TRBD1; v_gene: TRBV7-2; CDR3nt: TGTGCCAGCAGCTTAGGGGACAGGGAGCATGGCTACACCTTC; CDR3aa: CASSLGDREHGYTF
abundance: -; j_gene: TRBJ2-3; d_gene: TRBD2; v_gene: TRBV11-2; CDR3nt: TGTGCCAGCAGCTTAGAGGGACTAGCGGGGTCTCCGGCTGCAGATACGCAGTATTTT; CDR3aa: CASSLEGLAGSPAADTQYF
abundance: -; j_gene: TRBJ1-1; d_gene: -; v_gene: TRBV29-1; CDR3nt: TGCAGCGTCGACGGGGGTAATTTTGACGAAGCTTTCTTT; CDR3aa: CSVDGGNFDEAFF
abundance: -; j_gene: TRBJ2-1; d_gene: -; v_gene: TRBV11-2; CDR3nt: TGTGCCAGCAGCTTAGGGCTAGCAAATGAGCAGTTCTTC; CDR3aa: CASSLGLANEQFF
abundance: -; j_gene: TRBJ1-2; d_gene: TRBD1; v_gene: TRBV7-3; CDR3nt: TGTGCCAGCAGCCTCTCCGGGACAGGGGGCGATTATGGCTACACCTTC; CDR3aa: CASSLSGTGGDYGYTF
abundance: -; j_gene: TRBJ1-1; d_gene: -; v_gene: TRBV28; CDR3nt: TGTGCCAGCAGTACCCCCCCCACGTTTGAAGCTTTCTTT; CDR3aa: CASSTPPTFEAFF
abundance: -; j_gene: TRBJ2-5; d_gene: TRBD2; v_gene: TRBV5-1; CDR3nt: TGCGCCAGCAGACAATCTAGCGGGGGTCAAGAGACCCAGTACTTC; CDR3aa: CASRQSSGGQETQYF
abundance: once; j_gene: TRBJ2-3; d_gene: -; v_gene: TRBV3-1/TRBV3-2; CDR3nt: TGTGCCAGCAGCCAAGGACCAGCTTGGGCGAGCACAGATACGCAGTATTTT; CDR3aa: CASSQGPAWASTDTQYF
abundance: few; j_gene: TRBJ1-1; d_gene: -; v_gene: TRBV7-2; CDR3nt: TGTGCCAGCAGCCGAGATCCGAACACTGAAGCTTTCTTT; CDR3aa: CASSRDPNTEAFF